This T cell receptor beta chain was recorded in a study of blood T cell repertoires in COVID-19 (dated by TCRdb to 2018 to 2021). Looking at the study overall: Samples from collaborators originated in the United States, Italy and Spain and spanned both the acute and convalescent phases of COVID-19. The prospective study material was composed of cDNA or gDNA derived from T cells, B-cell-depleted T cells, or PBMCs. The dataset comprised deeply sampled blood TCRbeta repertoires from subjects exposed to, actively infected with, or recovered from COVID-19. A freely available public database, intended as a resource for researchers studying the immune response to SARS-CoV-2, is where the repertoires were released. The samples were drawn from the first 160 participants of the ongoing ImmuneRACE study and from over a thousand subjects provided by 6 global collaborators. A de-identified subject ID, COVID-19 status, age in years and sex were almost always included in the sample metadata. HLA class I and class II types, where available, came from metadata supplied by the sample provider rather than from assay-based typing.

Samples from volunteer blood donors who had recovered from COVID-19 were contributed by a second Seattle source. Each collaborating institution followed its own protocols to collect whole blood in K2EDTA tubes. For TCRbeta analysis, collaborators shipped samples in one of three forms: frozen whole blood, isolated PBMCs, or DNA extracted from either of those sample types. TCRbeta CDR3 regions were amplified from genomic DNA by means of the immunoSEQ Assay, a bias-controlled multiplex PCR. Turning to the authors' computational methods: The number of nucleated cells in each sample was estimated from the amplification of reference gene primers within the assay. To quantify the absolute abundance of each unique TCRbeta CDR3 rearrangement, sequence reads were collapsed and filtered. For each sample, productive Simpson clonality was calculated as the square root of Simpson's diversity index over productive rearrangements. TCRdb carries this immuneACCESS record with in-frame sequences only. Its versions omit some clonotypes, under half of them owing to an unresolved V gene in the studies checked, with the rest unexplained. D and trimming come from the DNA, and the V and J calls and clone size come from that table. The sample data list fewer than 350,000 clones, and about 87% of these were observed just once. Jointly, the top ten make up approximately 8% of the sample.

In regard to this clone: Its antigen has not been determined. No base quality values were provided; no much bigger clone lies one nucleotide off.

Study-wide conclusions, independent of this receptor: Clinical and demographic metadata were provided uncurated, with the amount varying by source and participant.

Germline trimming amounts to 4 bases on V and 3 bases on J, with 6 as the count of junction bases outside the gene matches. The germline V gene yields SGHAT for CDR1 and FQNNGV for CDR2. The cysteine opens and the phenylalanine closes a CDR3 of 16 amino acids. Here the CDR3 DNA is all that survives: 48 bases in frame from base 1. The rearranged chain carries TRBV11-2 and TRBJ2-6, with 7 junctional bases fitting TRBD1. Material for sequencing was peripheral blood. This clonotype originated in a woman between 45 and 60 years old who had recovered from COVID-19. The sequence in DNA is TGTGCCAGCAGCTACTTACAGGGGAGTGGGGCCAACGTCCTGACTTTC. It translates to CASSYLQGSGANVLTF.